The 28 T cell receptor beta chains reported below all come from one sample, sequenced in a study of shared clonotypes between healthy human individuals. Naivety among CD8 cells was defined by CD45RO negativity and positive CCR7 selection, thereby excluding terminally differentiated effector memory CD45RA+ cells. Clones were read by immunoSEQ multiplex PCR, and TCRdb kept only the in-frame ones, dropping some. The sample lists just over 2,000,000 clones; about 95% were seen once. Sequencing was carried out using naive CD8+ T cells sorted from blood. The receptors originated from a man aged 18 to 29 in good health.

The chain joins TRBV6-6 to TRBJ2-7; 9 bases align to TRBD1. The CDR3 runs 13 residues. The junction had 4 bases not matched to a gene; V was cut back by 5 bases and J by 5 bases. Germline CDR1 MNHNY, CDR2 SVGAGI (reference sequence). The CDR3 bases are TGTGCCAGCAGTCCCCGGGACAGGGACGAGCAGTACTTC. The encoded protein is CASSPRDRDEQYF.

The V call is TRBV28, the J call TRBJ2-1; no definite D call. The germline V gene has CDR1 MDHEN and CDR2 SYDVKM. The CDR3 is made up of 12 amino acids. V was clipped by 7 bases and J by 3 bases, with 7 bases between them. Written as DNA, the CDR3 is TGTGCCAGCAACCCTTACTACAATGAGCAGTTCTTC. It specifies CASNPYYNEQFF.

The chain carries TRBV2 and TRBJ1-1; the D is unclear. This CDR3 has 14 amino acids. The V end lost 2 bases, the J end lost 6 bases, and 13 bases lay between the germline ends. Germline lookup yields CDR1 SNHLY and CDR2 FYNNEI. CDR3 in DNA: TGTGCCAGCAGTGAACAGGTCGCTTCACCTGAAGCTTTCTTT. Translating it yields CASSEQVASPEAFF.

The chain employs TRBV5-8 and TRBJ2-5; TRBD1 aligns across 10 bases. CDR1 and CDR2 (germline): SGHTS, YDEGEE. The CDR3 spans 14 residues. V trimming: 5 bases; J trimming: 2 bases; junction bases outside the gene matches: 3. The CDR3 sequence is CASRRTGGQETQYF. In DNA, the CDR3 is TGTGCCAGCAGACGGACAGGGGGACAAGAGACCCAGTACTTC.

The rearrangement joins TRBV6-6 to TRBJ2-2; D is undetermined. Per germline, CDR1 MNHNY and CDR2 SVGAGI (reference sequence). This CDR3 spans 12 amino acids. Trimming pared 8 bases from V and 0 bases from J, leaving 4 bases between. CDR3 coding DNA: TGTGCCAGCCCCGCGAACACCGGGGAGCTGTTTTTT. This translates into CASPANTGELFF.

J is TRBJ1-1 and V is TRBV30, with D perhaps TRBD1 (5 bases). V was trimmed by 2 bases and J by 8 bases, leaving 12 bases between them. This CDR3 is built from 12 residues. The germline gives CDR1 GTSNPN, CDR2 SVGIG (reference sequence). CDR3 coding DNA: TGTGCCTGGAGTTCGGCTGGGGGAGAAGCTTTCTTT. It codes for CAWSSAGGEAFF.

This chain uses TRBV5-4 with TRBJ2-5; 8 bases align to TRBD2. V shed 2 bases and J 5 bases; nucleotides not matched to a gene: 11. The CDR3 loop spans 16 amino acids. Germline CDR1 reads SGHNT; CDR2 reads YYREEE (reference sequence). The CDR3 loop is CASSFEREGWYETQYF. CDR3 in DNA: TGTGCCAGCAGCTTTGAACGGGAGGGGTGGTACGAGACCCAGTACTTC.

The V and J genes are TRBV5-6 and TRBJ2-5, with D perhaps TRBD1 (6 bases). The germline V and J ends were trimmed by 4 bases and 1 base, with 11 bases remaining between them. This CDR3 spans 14 amino acids. The germline gives CDR1 SGHDT, CDR2 YYEEEE. CDR3: CASSPGQIQETQYF. The CDR3, as DNA: TGTGCCAGCAGCCCTGGACAGATCCAAGAGACCCAGTACTTC.

This chain connects TRBV7-6 to TRBJ2-3, with D unclear. Trimming pared 5 bases from V and 6 bases from J, leaving 12 bases between. The CDR3 loop spans 13 amino acids. Germline CDR1 reads SGHVS; CDR2 reads FNYEAQ. CDR3 nucleotides: TGTGCCAGCAGCGCGCCCTGGGCGGATACGCAGTATTTT. Encoded protein: CASSAPWADTQYF.

The V call is TRBV7-9, the J call TRBJ2-7; TRBD1 agrees at 7 bases. The CDR3 loop spans 16 amino acids. V trimming: 5 bases; J trimming: 5 bases; junction bases outside the gene matches: 15. Germline CDR1 SEHNR, CDR2 FQNEAQ (reference sequence). The CDR3 sequence is CASSPRTGTWGHEQYF. The CDR3 bases are TGTGCCAGCAGCCCCCGGACAGGCACCTGGGGCCACGAGCAGTACTTC.

The CDR3 DNA reads TGCGCCAGCAGCTTGGACGGCGGAGGGGGAAACACTGAAGCTTTCTTT. Its protein product is CASSLDGGGGNTEAFF. The genes are TRBV5-1 and TRBJ1-1; D possibly corresponds to TRBD1 (6 bases). CDR1 is SGHRS, CDR2 YFSETQ, per germline. The CDR3 sequence is 16 residues long. Trimming removed 0 bases at V and 2 bases at J, with 14 bases between.

This chain joins TRBV10-1 and TRBJ2-3; no reliable D call. V lost 0 bases, J lost 0 bases, and 10 bases lay in between. The CDR3 runs 16 residues. Per the germline V gene, CDR1 is WNHNN and CDR2 is SYGVQD (reference sequence). CDR3 sequence reads: CASSESEFTSTDTQYF. In DNA, the CDR3 is TGCGCCAGCAGTGAGTCGGAGTTTACTAGCACAGATACGCAGTATTTT.

The V call is TRBV27, the J call TRBJ1-5; D gene uncertain. The germline V gene has CDR1 MNHEY and CDR2 SMNVEV (reference sequence). The CDR3 length is 13 residues. Trimming left V 3 bases short and J 6 bases short, with 9 bases between. CDR3 in amino acids: CASSFGLGQPQHF. Here the CDR3 DNA reads TGTGCCAGCAGTTTCGGGTTAGGTCAGCCCCAGCATTTT.

V is TRBV27 and J is TRBJ2-1; 9 bases are a match to TRBD1. CDR3 size: 14 residues. The ends lost 4 bases at V and 5 bases at J; junction bases unmatched: 3. Germline loops: CDR1 MNHEY, CDR2 SMNVEV (reference sequence). CDR3 region: CASSSQGANNEQFF. The DNA of the CDR3 is TGTGCCAGCAGTTCACAGGGGGCCAACAATGAGCAGTTCTTC.

This rearrangement joins TRBV19 to TRBJ1-3; no definite D call. Germline values: CDR1 LNHDA, CDR2 SQIVND (reference sequence). This CDR3 spans 16 amino acids. Trimming pared 2 bases from V and 1 base from J, leaving 12 bases between. DNA for the CDR3: TGTGCCAGTAGTATACATTCCGAGGGATCTGGAAACACCATATATTTT. Translating it yields CASSIHSEGSGNTIYF. The complete variable domain, with remaining parts taken from reference TRBV19 and TRBJ1-3, reads DGGITQSPKYLFRKEGQNVTLSCEQNLNHDAMYWYRQDPGQGLRLIYYSQIVNDFQKGDIAEGYSVSREKKESFPLTVTSAQKNPTAFYLCASSIHSEGSGNTIYFGEGSWLTVV.

Only one count was recorded for this clone. The V and J genes are TRBV10-2 and TRBJ2-3, with TRBD2 identical over 10 bases. The CDR3 length is 14 residues. The germline V gene has CDR1 WSHSY and CDR2 SAAADI. J gave up 4 bases and V 6 bases, and 4 bases lay outside the gene matches. Written as DNA, the CDR3 is TGCGCCAGCAGGGAGCGGGGGGGCTCAGATACGCAGTATTTT. Encoded protein: CASRERGGSDTQYF.

This clone was counted only a few times. Within the sample, other DNA sequences also encode this same CDR3. The chain uses TRBV18 and TRBJ1-1; TRBD1 matches at 8 bases. V lost 4 bases, J lost 6 bases, and 4 bases stayed unmatched. CDR1 KGHSH and CDR2 LQKENI come from the germline V gene. The CDR3 sequence is 13 residues long. Written as DNA, the CDR3 is TGTGCCAGCTCACTTGGACAGGGCGCTGAAGCTTTCTTT. This translates into CASSLGQGAEAFF.

As to this clone: Distinct nucleotide sequences in the sample also encode this CDR3. The chain couples TRBV18 to TRBJ2-7, with D perhaps TRBD1 or TRBD2 (5 bases each). Per germline, CDR1 KGHSH and CDR2 LQKENI. The V gene lost 3 bases and the J gene lost 0 bases, with 6 bases spanning the gap. CDR3 length: 13 amino acids. Here the CDR3 reads CASSPGTSYEQYF. The CDR3 nucleotides are TGTGCCAGCTCACCCGGGACCTCCTACGAGCAGTACTTC.

V gene TRBV28 combines with J gene TRBJ1-3; 7 nucleotides align to TRBD1. The V and J ends lost 5 bases and 2 bases, in that order; junction bases with no gene match: 6. Per the germline V gene, CDR1 is MDHEN and CDR2 is SYDVKM. The CDR3 runs 15 residues. CDR3 loop: CASSRDSFPGNTIYF. The CDR3 DNA follows: TGTGCCAGCAGTCGGGACAGTTTCCCTGGAAACACCATATATTTT.

The rearrangement links TRBV7-8 to TRBJ2-1; 12 bases are a match to TRBD2. The germline V gene has CDR1 SGHVS and CDR2 FQNEAQ. Trimming at V came to 5 bases and at J to 7 bases, leaving 9 bases not matched to a gene. The CDR3 sequence is 16 residues long. The CDR3 protein is CASSTVTSGRRNEQFF. In DNA, the CDR3 is TGTGCCAGCAGCACGGTCACTAGCGGGAGGAGGAATGAGCAGTTCTTC.

The V gene is TRBV5-1, the J gene TRBJ2-3; TRBD1 is a possible D gene (6 bases). Per the germline V gene, CDR1 is SGHRS and CDR2 is YFSETQ. The V end lost 1 base, the J end lost 0 bases, and 15 bases lay between the germline ends. The CDR3 totals 17 residues. This CDR3 reads CASSLTGTLTSTDTQYF. In nucleotides, the CDR3 is TGCGCCAGCAGCTTGACAGGGACACTGACTAGCACAGATACGCAGTATTTT. Using reference TRBV5-1 and TRBJ2-3 for the parts outside the CDR3, the full variable domain is KAGVTQTPRYLIKTRGQQVTLSCSPISGHRSVSWYQQTPGQGLQFLFEYFSETQRNKGNFPGRFSGRQFSNSRSEMNVSTLELGDSALYLCASSLTGTLTSTDTQYFGPGTRLTVL.

To note about this clone: This same CDR3 is encoded by further DNA sequences in the sample. The rearrangement links TRBV27 to TRBJ2-7, with TRBD1 as a possible D gene (5 bases). The CDR3 spans 12 residues. Germline V gives CDR1 MNHEY, CDR2 SMNVEV (reference sequence). The V and J ends lost 5 bases and 3 bases respectively, with 8 bases between them. The CDR3, as DNA: TGTGCCAGCAGTCTCACAGGCTACGAGCAGTACTTC. Translating gives CASSLTGYEQYF.

The V call is TRBV6-1, the J call TRBJ2-7; 7 bases are shared with TRBD2. V was pared by 1 base and J by 1 base, with 10 bases of the junction left unmatched. This CDR3 is 17 amino acids long. The germline V gene has CDR1 MNHNS and CDR2 SASEGT. CDR3 DNA sequence: TGTGCCAGCAGTGAAGGTCTCGTTACTAGCGATTCCTACGAGCAGTACTTC. It is translated as CASSEGLVTSDSYEQYF.

The V gene is TRBV7-2, the J gene TRBJ1-2, with a possible D match to TRBD1 (5 bases). Germline values: CDR1 SGHTA, CDR2 FQGNSA. Between the trimmed V and J ends, which lost 0 bases and 8 bases, there was a span of 19 bases. The CDR3 consists of 16 residues. The CDR3 protein is CASSLASEGKATGYTF. CDR3 coding DNA: TGTGCCAGCAGCTTAGCATCGGAGGGGAAGGCAACGGGCTACACCTTC. Complete variable domain (other parts from reference TRBV7-2 and TRBJ1-2): GAGVSQSPSNKVTEKGKDVELRCDPISGHTALYWYRQSLGQGLEFLIYFQGNSAPDKSGLPSDRFSAERTGGSVSTLTIQRTQQEDSAVYLCASSLASEGKATGYTFGSGTRLTVV.

V gene TRBV7-2 combines with J gene TRBJ2-7; D is uncertain. V was cut by 3 bases and J by 3 bases, with 12 bases left in between. The CDR3 has 14 residues. From germline, CDR1 is SGHTA and CDR2 FQGNSA. CDR3 nucleotides: TGTGCCAGCAGCTTCTTTGGGCTAAACTACGAGCAGTACTTC. It translates to CASSFFGLNYEQYF.

Only a few counts were recorded for this clone. The chain joins TRBV4-1 to TRBJ2-7; D possibly matches TRBD1 or TRBD2 (5 bases each). Germline-derived CDR1 and CDR2 are MGHRA and YSYEKL. The CDR3 runs to 14 residues. V dropped 3 bases and J dropped 7 bases, with 16 bases sitting between them. In nucleotides, the CDR3 is TGCGCCAGCAGCCACCCGGGGAAAAAGGGGGAGCAGTACTTC. It yields the protein CASSHPGKKGEQYF.

CDR3 DNA sequence: TGTGCCAGCAGTGAATTGGGGTCCGCTGGAAACACCATATATTTT. Translating gives CASSELGSAGNTIYF. The chain uses TRBV25-1 and TRBJ1-3; D not resolved. V gave up 1 base and J gave up 2 bases, with 9 bases separating them. Germline V CDR1 and CDR2: MGHDK, SYGVNS. This CDR3 contains 15 residues.

The chain recombines TRBV4-3 with TRBJ2-2, with D possibly being TRBD1 (6 bases). Germline V CDR1 and CDR2: LGHNA, YSLEER. This CDR3 is 14 amino acids long. V lost 0 bases to trimming and J lost 7 bases, with 9 bases between them. The CDR3 is CASSQDGTLGELFF. CDR3 nucleotide sequence: TGCGCCAGCAGCCAAGACGGGACACTCGGGGAGCTGTTTTTT.